The sequence of this TCR beta chain was determined in a study of graft-versus-host responses after intestinal transplantation (dated by TCRdb to the early 2020s). In the study overall: The transplants that recipients received were multivisceral, liver-intestinal, or isolated intestinal. Every recipient was given anti-thymocyte globulin induction, then maintenance tacrolimus and steroids for 3 to 4 years. Bulk TCR-beta CDR3 sequencing was used to track graft-versus-host and host-versus-graft alloreactive T cell clones in the graft, circulation and bone marrow after intestinal transplantation. To identify alloreactive clones, pre-transplant mixed lymphocyte reaction products were sequenced and compared with unstimulated pre-transplant donor and recipient T cells. A cohort of fewer than 25 intestinal transplant recipients, including one retransplant, was enrolled, and a few patients lacking pretransplant specimens were excluded. Donor T cell macrochimerism was defined as a peak of at least 4% donor T cells among recipient peripheral blood mononuclear cells. Samples from three later patients were sequenced in-house on an Illumina MiSeq with MiXCR processing rather than by the commercial service.

Broad study findings and their caveats: In patients with donor T cell macrochimerism, the allografts had high GvH to HvG T cell clonal ratios. Peak levels of circulating GvH clones were associated with declines in HvG clones early after transplant. The conclusions were limited by the relatively low number and heterogeneity of the intestinal transplant patients. GvH clones were detected in recipient bone marrow, and some of these GvH clones were observed earlier in ileal mucosa or blood, consistent with an intestinal mucosal origin.

The receptor library was made with the immunoSEQ multiplex PCR assay. High-throughput TCR-beta CDR3 sequencing of genomic DNA from most patients was performed by Adaptive Biotechnologies. Concerning the study's data processing: TCR sequencing data for 18 patients were retrieved from Adaptive's ImmunoSEQ software; a few other patients were processed with MiXCR and VDJtools. Because the origin of CDR3 nucleotide sequences shared between donor and recipient could not be assigned, those sequences were removed. To count as alloreactive, a clone needed at least 2-fold expansion over unstimulated cells and a minimum CFSE-low frequency of 0.002% (template counts) or 0.001% (read counts). Mappable clones were those detected in sequenced pre-transplant spleen, lymph node, or MLR CFSE-low populations of the donor or recipient. Cumulative frequency of alloreactive clones was calculated as a percentage of all sequences weighted by copy number. The source is immuneACCESS, and TCRdb retained only in-frame sequences with V and J called. Part of the clones is not carried over; for the studies checked, unresolved V genes explain less than half of this, and the remainder is unexplained. That table is the source of V, J and clone size, and D and trimming were worked out from the DNA. This sample holds 13,000 or so clones; about 83% were observed only once. Roughly 25% of the sample rests with the top ten.

Blood samples were collected up to 4 times in the first month after transplant and then at least monthly when available. Of note for this clone: The clone's antigen remains unknown. No quality values exist for individual bases; no much larger clone is one base distant.

Here the sequenced sample was PBMCs, taken after intestinal transplantation. This TCR came from a human patient who received an intestinal transplant, so some T cells may come from the graft donor.

The DNA sequence is TGTGCCAGTAGTATCCGGACTAGCGGTTCCTACAATGAGCAGTTCTTC. Its amino acids are CASSIRTSGSYNEQFF. The chain is encoded by TRBV19 joined to TRBJ2-1, with 10 bases matching TRBD2. At the junction V is shortened by 3 bases and J by 1 base; bases outside the gene matches: 3. From the germline V gene (reference sequence), CDR1 is LNHDA and CDR2 is SQIVND. The CDR3, cysteine through phenylalanine, is 16 amino acids long. The entry retains the CDR3 DNA only, 48 bases that are in frame from base 1.